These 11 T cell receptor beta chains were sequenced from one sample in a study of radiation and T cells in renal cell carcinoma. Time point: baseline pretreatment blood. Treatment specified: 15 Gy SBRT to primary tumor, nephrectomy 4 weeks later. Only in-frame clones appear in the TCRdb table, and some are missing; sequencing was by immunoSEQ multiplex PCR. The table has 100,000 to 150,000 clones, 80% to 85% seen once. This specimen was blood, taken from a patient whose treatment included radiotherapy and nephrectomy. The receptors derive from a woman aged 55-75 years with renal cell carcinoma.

The chain's CDR3 is CASSLSTENIQYF. The CDR3 coding sequence is TGTGCCAGCAGCTTATCGACAGAAAACATTCAGTACTTC. V and J are TRBV7-9 and TRBJ2-4; possibly TRBD1 for D (5 bases). Germline lookup yields CDR1 SEHNR and CDR2 FQNEAQ (reference sequence). Deletions cut 2 bases from V and 5 bases from J, with 7 bases between. This CDR3 region has 13 residues. Looking up the rest from reference TRBV7-9 and TRBJ2-4 gives the full variable domain: DTGVSQNPRHKITKRGQNVTFRCDPISEHNRLYWYRQTLGQGPEFLTYFQNEAQLEKSRLLSDRFSAERPKGSFSTLEIQRTEQGDSAMYLCASSLSTENIQYFGAGTRLSVL.

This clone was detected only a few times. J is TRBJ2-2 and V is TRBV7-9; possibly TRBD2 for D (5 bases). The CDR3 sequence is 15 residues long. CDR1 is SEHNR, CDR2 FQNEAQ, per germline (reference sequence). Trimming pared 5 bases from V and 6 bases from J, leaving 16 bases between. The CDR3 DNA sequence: TGTGCCAGCAGCCCGTTAAGCGGCGGTTCCGGGGAGCTGTTTTTT. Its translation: CASSPLSGGSGELFF. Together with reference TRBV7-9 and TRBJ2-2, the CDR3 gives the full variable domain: DTGVSQNPRHKITKRGQNVTFRCDPISEHNRLYWYRQTLGQGPEFLTYFQNEAQLEKSRLLSDRFSAERPKGSFSTLEIQRTEQGDSAMYLCASSPLSGGSGELFFGEGSRLTVL.

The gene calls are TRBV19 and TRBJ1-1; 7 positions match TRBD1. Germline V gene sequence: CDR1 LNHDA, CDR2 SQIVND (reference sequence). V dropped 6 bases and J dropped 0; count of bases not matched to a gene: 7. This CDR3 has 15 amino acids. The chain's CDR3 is CASSAQGVVNTEAFF. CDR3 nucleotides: TGTGCCAGTAGCGCCCAGGGGGTTGTGAACACTGAAGCTTTCTTT.

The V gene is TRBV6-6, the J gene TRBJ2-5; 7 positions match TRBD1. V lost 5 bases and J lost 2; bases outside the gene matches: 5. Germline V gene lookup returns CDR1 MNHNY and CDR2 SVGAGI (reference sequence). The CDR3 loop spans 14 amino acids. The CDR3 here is CASSPWTGQETQYF. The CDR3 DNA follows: TGTGCCAGCAGTCCCTGGACAGGTCAAGAGACCCAGTACTTC.

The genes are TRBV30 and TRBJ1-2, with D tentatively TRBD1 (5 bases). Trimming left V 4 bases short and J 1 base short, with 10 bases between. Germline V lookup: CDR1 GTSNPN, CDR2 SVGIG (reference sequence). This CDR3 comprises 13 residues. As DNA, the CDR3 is TGTGCCTGGAACTACAGGAGTAACTATGGCTACACCTTC. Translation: CAWNYRSNYGYTF.

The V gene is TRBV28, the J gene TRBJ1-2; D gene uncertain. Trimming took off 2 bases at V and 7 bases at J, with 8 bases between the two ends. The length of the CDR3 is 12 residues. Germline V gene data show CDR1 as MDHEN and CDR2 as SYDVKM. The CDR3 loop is CASSLAGFGYTF. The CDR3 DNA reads TGTGCCAGCAGTTTAGCCGGGTTTGGCTACACCTTC.

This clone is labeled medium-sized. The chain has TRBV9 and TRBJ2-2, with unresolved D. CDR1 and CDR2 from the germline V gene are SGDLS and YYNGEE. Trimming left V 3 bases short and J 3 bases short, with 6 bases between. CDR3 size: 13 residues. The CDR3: CASSAYDTGELFF. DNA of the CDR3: TGTGCCAGCAGCGCCTATGACACCGGGGAGCTGTTTTTT.

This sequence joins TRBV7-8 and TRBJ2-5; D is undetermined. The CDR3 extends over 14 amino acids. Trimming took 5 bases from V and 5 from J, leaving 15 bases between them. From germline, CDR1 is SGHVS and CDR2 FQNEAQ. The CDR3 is CASSRATAVETQYF. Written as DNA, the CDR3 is TGTGCCAGCAGCCGGGCTACGGCCGTGGAGACCCAGTACTTC.

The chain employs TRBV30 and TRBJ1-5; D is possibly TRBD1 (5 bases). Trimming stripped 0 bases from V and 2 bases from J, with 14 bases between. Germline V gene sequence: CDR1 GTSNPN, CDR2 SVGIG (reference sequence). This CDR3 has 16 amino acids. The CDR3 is CAWSVQRGGGNQPQHF. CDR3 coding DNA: TGTGCCTGGAGTGTGCAAAGGGGAGGAGGCAATCAGCCCCAGCATTTT.

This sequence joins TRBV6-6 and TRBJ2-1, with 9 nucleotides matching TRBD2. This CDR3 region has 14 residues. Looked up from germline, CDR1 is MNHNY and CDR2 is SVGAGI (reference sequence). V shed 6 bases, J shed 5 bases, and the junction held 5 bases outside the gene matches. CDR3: CASRRTSDNNEQFF. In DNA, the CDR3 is TGTGCCAGCAGACGGACTAGCGACAACAATGAGCAGTTCTTC.

CDR3 nucleotide sequence: TGTGCCTGGAGTGCACAGGGGGGGAACACTGAAGCTTTCTTT. Translating it yields CAWSAQGGNTEAFF. The chain has TRBV30 and TRBJ1-1; 8 nucleotides agree with TRBD1. Germline CDR1 and CDR2: GTSNPN and SVGIG (reference sequence). This CDR3 has 14 residues. V trimming: 1 base; J trimming: 1 base; junction bases outside the gene matches: 2.